The 32 T cell receptor beta chains presented below share a single source sample, sequenced in a study of blood T cell repertoires in COVID-19. TCRdb keeps only in-frame clones here, not all; method: immunoSEQ multiplex PCR. The sample gives 260,000 or so clones, 88% of which show up once; about 8.5% is in the top ten. What was sequenced was peripheral blood. These receptors came from a man aged 18-30 years with active or convalescent COVID-19.

This clone appeared a few times. This sample also contains other DNA sequences that code for the same CDR3. The rearrangement joins TRBV4-2 to TRBJ2-5; D is possibly TRBD1 (5 bases). This CDR3 has 14 amino acids. The germline CDR1 and CDR2 sequences are LGHNA and YNFKEQ. Trimming shortened V by 3 bases and J by 2 bases, and 10 bases separated the two germline ends. CDR3 sequence: CASSHGRGQETQYF. Here the CDR3 DNA reads TGTGCCAGCAGCCACGGTAGGGGACAAGAGACCCAGTACTTC.

The V gene is TRBV20-1, the J gene TRBJ1-2; D is uncertain. Germline CDR1 reads DFQATT; CDR2 reads SNEGSKA (reference sequence). The CDR3 consists of 10 residues. V lost 4 bases and J lost 3, with 3 bases in between. CDR3 sequence: CSATDYGYTF. The CDR3, as DNA: TGCAGTGCTACCGACTATGGCTACACCTTC.

This rearrangement joins TRBV19 to TRBJ1-1; D gene unclear. The CDR3 has 14 amino acids. Deletions cut 5 bases from V and 5 bases from J, with 15 bases between. Germline V gene lookup returns CDR1 LNHDA and CDR2 SQIVND (reference sequence). The CDR3 region has the DNA TGTGCCAGTAGTCCGTCAGGTGGCGGGACTGAAGCTTTCTTT. This gives the protein CASSPSGGGTEAFF.

The V gene is TRBV5-1, the J gene TRBJ2-2, with 8 positions matching TRBD2. Per germline, CDR1 SGHRS and CDR2 YFSETQ. The V gene end was trimmed by 4 bases and the J gene end by 4 bases; junction bases not matched to a gene: 6. The CDR3 extends over 15 amino acids. In DNA, the CDR3 is TGCGCCAGCAGCGTATCCGGGACTAGCACCGGGGAGCTGTTTTTT. As protein: CASSVSGTSTGELFF.

The V gene is TRBV5-1, the J gene TRBJ1-2, with 7 bases lining up with TRBD1. Trimming cost V 0 bases and J 8 bases; bases outside gene matches: 4. Germline V lookup: CDR1 SGHRS, CDR2 YFSETQ. CDR3 length: 13 amino acids. In DNA form, the CDR3 reads TGCGCCAGCAGCTTGGACCCAGGGGGGGGCTACACCTTC. It encodes CASSLDPGGGYTF.

This chain links TRBV9 with TRBJ1-3; the match to TRBD1 covers 10 bases. The ends lost 3 bases at V and 1 base at J; junction bases unmatched: 7. Germline V gene data show CDR1 as SGDLS and CDR2 as YYNGEE. This CDR3 is built from 17 residues. As DNA, the CDR3 is TGTGCCAGCAGCGCCCATCGGGACAGGGGATCTGGAAACACCATATATTTT. This translates into CASSAHRDRGSGNTIYF.

A few counts support this clone. This chain uses TRBV29-1 with TRBJ1-1, with 8 bases identical to TRBD1. This CDR3 spans 13 amino acids. Germline-derived CDR1 and CDR2 are SQVTM and ANQGSEA. Trimming took 7 bases from V and 1 from J; bases not matched to a gene: 5. This chain's CDR3 is CSGRTGSNTEAFF. CDR3 DNA sequence: TGCAGCGGCAGGACAGGGTCGAACACTGAAGCTTTCTTT.

The CDR3 region is CASSFSSGGLNEQFF. Written as DNA, the CDR3 is TGTGCCAGCAGCTTTTCTAGCGGGGGTTTGAATGAGCAGTTCTTC. The chain employs TRBV7-9 and TRBJ2-1; TRBD2 agrees at 10 bases. There are 15 residues in the CDR3. Germline assignment: CDR1 SEHNR and CDR2 FQNEAQ (reference sequence). The ends lost 3 bases at V and 7 bases at J; junction bases unmatched: 6. Full variable domain (rest looked up from reference TRBV7-9 and TRBJ2-1): DTGVSQNPRHKITKRGQNVTFRCDPISEHNRLYWYRQTLGQGPEFLTYFQNEAQLEKSRLLSDRFSAERPKGSFSTLEIQRTEQGDSAMYLCASSFSSGGLNEQFFGPGTRLTVL.

The chain employs TRBV3-1 (or the pseudogene TRBV3-2) and TRBJ2-1; possibly TRBD1 for D (5 bases). Trimming shortened V by 4 bases and J by 3 bases, and 13 bases separated the two germline ends. Germline V gene sequence: CDR1 LGHDT, CDR2 YNNKEL (reference sequence). The CDR3 is 15 amino acids. This chain's CDR3 is CASSRREYRYNEQFF. CDR3 in DNA: TGTGCCAGCAGCCGCAGGGAATACCGCTACAATGAGCAGTTCTTC.

V and J are TRBV23-1 and TRBJ2-3, with 8 bases fitting TRBD1. TRBV23-1 is placed among ORFs of uncertain function. V gave up 4 bases and J gave up 6 bases; unmatched junction bases: 21. CDR3 length: 19 residues. The CDR3 is CASSPIRGLLVNHPDTQYF. CDR3 coding DNA: TGCGCCAGCAGTCCCATCAGGGGGCTGCTTGTCAATCACCCCGATACGCAGTATTTT.

The J gene is TRBJ1-5, the V gene TRBV24-1, with D possibly being TRBD1 (5 bases). Trimming stripped 9 bases from V and 1 base from J, with 9 bases between. The CDR3 has 13 residues. CDR1 is KGHDR and CDR2 is SFDVKD in the germline V gene. CDR3 region: CATPRGSNQPQHF. Written as DNA, the CDR3 is TGTGCCACCCCCCGGGGGAGCAATCAGCCCCAGCATTTT.

This chain uses TRBV6-6 with TRBJ1-2; 9 nucleotides match TRBD1. V gave up 9 bases and J gave up 8 bases; unmatched junction bases: 10. Germline V lookup: CDR1 MNHNY, CDR2 SVGAGI (reference sequence). The CDR3 has 13 residues. For the CDR3, the DNA is TGTGCCAGTTTACAGGGGGCGACGAGAGGCTACACCTTC. Protein: CASLQGATRGYTF.

J is TRBJ2-7 and V is TRBV13, with 9 bases lining up with TRBD2. The germline V gene encodes CDR1 PRHDT and CDR2 FYEKMQ (reference sequence). V shed 6 bases, J shed 0 bases, and the junction held 9 bases outside the gene matches. The CDR3 is 16 residues long. The CDR3 sequence: CASSISGGFPSYEQYF. For the CDR3, the DNA is TGTGCCAGCAGTATAAGCGGGGGGTTCCCCTCCTACGAGCAGTACTTC.

The chain is built from TRBV9 and TRBJ2-2; unclear D gene. The germline V gene encodes CDR1 SGDLS and CDR2 YYNGEE. Trimming cost V 0 bases and J 0 bases, with 9 bases left between them. The CDR3 length is 16 residues. The CDR3 DNA reads as TGTGCCAGCAGCGTAGCCACAAGTGCGAACACCGGGGAGCTGTTTTTT. Its translation: CASSVATSANTGELFF.

This chain uses TRBV5-1 with TRBJ2-7; 8 bases are a match to TRBD2. Per germline, CDR1 SGHRS and CDR2 YFSETQ. The CDR3 extends over 15 amino acids. The junction had 13 bases not matched to a gene; V was cut back by 6 bases and J by 5 bases. The CDR3 loop is CASTQTGGGLDEQYF. The CDR3 DNA reads TGCGCCAGCACCCAGACGGGCGGGGGGCTCGACGAGCAGTACTTC. Combining the CDR3 with reference TRBV5-1 and TRBJ2-7 gives the whole variable domain KAGVTQTPRYLIKTRGQQVTLSCSPISGHRSVSWYQQTPGQGLQFLFEYFSETQRNKGNFPGRFSGRQFSNSRSEMNVSTLELGDSALYLCASTQTGGGLDEQYFGPGTRLTVT.

This sequence joins TRBV9 and TRBJ2-7, with 16 bases fitting TRBD2. V lost 3 bases, J lost 0 bases, and 3 bases stayed unmatched. The CDR3 length is 17 residues. Germline V lookup: CDR1 SGDLS, CDR2 YYNGEE. CDR3 in DNA: TGTGCCAGCAGCGAGGGACTAGCGGGGGGGAGCTCCTACGAGCAGTACTTC. Its protein is CASSEGLAGGSSYEQYF. Full variable domain (outside the CDR3, taken from reference TRBV9 and TRBJ2-7): DSGVTQTPKHLITATGQRVTLRCSPRSGDLSVYWYQQSLDQGLQFLIQYYNGEERAKGNILERFSAQQFPDLHSELNLSSLELGDSALYFCASSEGLAGGSSYEQYFGPGTRLTVT.

CDR3 sequence reads: CASSPGTGSSTDTQYF. DNA of the CDR3: TGTGCCAGCAGCCCCGGGACAGGGTCTAGCACAGATACGCAGTATTTT. This sequence joins TRBV5-5 and TRBJ2-3, with 9 positions matching TRBD1. Per the germline V gene, CDR1 is SGHKS and CDR2 is YYEKEE (reference sequence). Trimming took 4 bases from V and 0 from J; bases not matched to a gene: 6. The CDR3 has 16 amino acids.

The chain employs TRBV21-1 and TRBJ1-3. TRBV21-1 is deemed a pseudogene. The CDR3 length is 12 residues. The chain's CDR3 is CASSPEGNTIYF. The CDR3 region has the DNA TGTGCCAGCAGCCCAGAGGGTAACACCATATATTTT.

The rearrangement joins TRBV7-3 to TRBJ2-1; tentatively, D is TRBD1 (5 bases). V was clipped by 1 base and J by 2 bases, with 18 bases between them. The CDR3 is made up of 18 amino acids. The germline V gene encodes CDR1 SGHTA and CDR2 FQGTGA. The CDR3 spells CASSLIRAGRRPYNEQFF. DNA of the CDR3: TGTGCCAGCAGCTTAATTAGGGCAGGGCGCCGCCCCTACAATGAGCAGTTCTTC.

The chain links TRBV6-5 to TRBJ2-2, with D tentatively TRBD1 (5 bases). The CDR3 is 14 amino acids. V shed 7 bases and J shed 2 bases, with 11 bases lying between them. From germline, CDR1 is MNHEY and CDR2 SVGAGI. CDR3 sequence: CASKGLRNTGELFF. DNA for the CDR3: TGTGCCAGCAAGGGGCTTCGTAACACCGGGGAGCTGTTTTTT.

The rearrangement joins TRBV2 to TRBJ1-2; tentative D call: TRBD1 (6 bases). Germline loops: CDR1 SNHLY, CDR2 FYNNEI. This CDR3 contains 15 residues. The germline V and J ends were trimmed by 6 bases and 8 bases, with 22 bases remaining between them. The CDR3 reads CASSGQTLFMRGYTF. The CDR3 DNA reads as TGTGCCAGCAGCGGACAGACGTTATTCATGAGGGGCTACACCTTC.

The chain combines TRBV6-6 with TRBJ1-6; 8 bases fit TRBD1. Germline loops: CDR1 MNHNY, CDR2 SVGAGI (reference sequence). The length of the CDR3 is 15 residues. The ends lost 7 bases at V and 8 bases at J; junction bases unmatched: 10. The CDR3 loop is CASTKQGGRDSPLHF. The DNA of the CDR3 is TGTGCCAGCACGAAACAGGGGGGAAGAGATTCACCCCTCCACTTT.

The rearrangement uses TRBV3-1 (or the pseudogene TRBV3-2) and TRBJ1-2; D is unclear. Germline V lookup: CDR1 LGHDT, CDR2 YNNKEL (reference sequence). Between the trimmed V and J ends, which lost 0 bases and 3 bases, there was a span of 11 bases. The CDR3 length is 15 residues. The CDR3, as DNA: TGTGCCAGCAGCCAAGACAGGTCCTACTACTATGGCTACACCTTC. This gives the protein CASSQDRSYYYGYTF.

The rearrangement uses TRBV19 and TRBJ1-6; a possible D gene is TRBD1 (6 bases). In germline, CDR1 is LNHDA, CDR2 SQIVND (reference sequence). This CDR3 is 15 amino acids long. V was pared by 0 bases and J by 7 bases, with 10 bases between. The CDR3 loop reads CASSIDRGENSPLHF. CDR3 bases: TGTGCCAGTAGTATAGACAGGGGAGAGAATTCACCCCTCCACTTT.

This chain uses TRBV5-5 with TRBJ2-7, with unresolved D. The CDR3 runs to 13 residues. V shed 0 bases and J shed 0 bases, with 4 bases lying between them. The germline V gene encodes CDR1 SGHKS and CDR2 YYEKEE (reference sequence). The CDR3 sequence is CASSLGSSYEQYF. The CDR3 DNA is TGTGCCAGCAGCTTGGGCAGCTCCTACGAGCAGTACTTC.

J is TRBJ2-3 and V is TRBV7-2; 9 bases are a match to TRBD1. CDR1 is SGHTA, CDR2 FQGNSA, per germline. The CDR3 sequence is 15 residues long. J lost 0 bases, V lost 5 bases, and 3 bases had no gene match. CDR3 DNA sequence: TGTGCCAGCAGCCCCGGACAGGGGAGCACAGATACGCAGTATTTT. It codes for CASSPGQGSTDTQYF.

The chain is built from TRBV5-1 and TRBJ2-1; TRBD2 aligns across 8 bases. Germline-derived CDR1 and CDR2 are SGHRS and YFSETQ. The junction had 3 bases not matched to a gene; V was cut back by 0 bases and J by 10 bases. CDR3 length: 13 residues. The chain's CDR3 is CASSLEQRGEQFF. CDR3 coding DNA: TGCGCCAGCAGCTTGGAACAGCGGGGGGAGCAGTTCTTC.

V usage is TRBV7-6 and J usage is TRBJ2-4, with D tentatively TRBD1 (6 bases). V lost 5 bases and J lost 0, with 14 bases in between. The CDR3 loop spans 16 amino acids. From germline, CDR1 is SGHVS and CDR2 FNYEAQ. Here the CDR3 DNA reads TGTGCCAGCAGCCCGACAGGAAAGCTAGCCAAAAACATTCAGTACTTC. Its translation is CASSPTGKLAKNIQYF.

The rearrangement uses TRBV14 and TRBJ2-1, with TRBD2 matching 9 bases. Germline V gene lookup returns CDR1 SGHDN and CDR2 FVKESK. CDR3 length equals 15 residues. The V segment lost 6 bases and the J segment 4 bases; nucleotides outside the gene matches: 7. The CDR3, as DNA: TGTGCCAGCAGGCCGACTAGCGGACTATACAATGAGCAGTTCTTC. Translation gives CASRPTSGLYNEQFF.

V usage is TRBV13 and J usage is TRBJ2-2; 14 bases are a match to TRBD2. Germline CDR1 is PRHDT and CDR2 is FYEKMQ (reference sequence). The trim removed 5 bases at V and 4 bases at J, leaving 3 bases unmatched. The CDR3 runs to 16 residues. CDR3 sequence (DNA): TGTGCCAGCAGCACCGGACTAGCGGGGGGCACCGGGGAGCTGTTTTTT. Translated: CASSTGLAGGTGELFF. Together with reference TRBV13 and TRBJ2-2, the CDR3 gives the full variable domain: AAGVIQSPRHLIKEKRETATLKCYPIPRHDTVYWYQQGPGQDPQFLISFYEKMQSDKGSIPDRFSAQQFSDYHSELNMSSLELGDSALYFCASSTGLAGGTGELFFGEGSRLTVL.

V gene TRBV5-1 combines with J gene TRBJ2-1; 9 bases agree with TRBD2. This CDR3 has 16 residues. Germline V gene lookup returns CDR1 SGHRS and CDR2 YFSETQ. V dropped 1 base and J dropped 3; count of bases not matched to a gene: 5. The CDR3 bases are TGCGCCAGCAGCTTGAGAGCGGGGGGTCTCTACAATGAGCAGTTCTTC. It specifies CASSLRAGGLYNEQFF.

This clone was recorded only once. This rearrangement joins TRBV6-5 to TRBJ1-5; 9 bases are a match to TRBD1. From germline, CDR1 is MNHEY and CDR2 SVGAGI. The CDR3 length is 16 residues. The V segment lost 4 bases and the J segment 0 bases; nucleotides outside the gene matches: 4. The CDR3 DNA is TGTGCCAGCAGTTCCGGGACAGGGATTAGCAATCAGCCCCAGCATTTT. Residues: CASSSGTGISNQPQHF.